Sequencing of this T cell receptor beta chain was carried out in a study of Graves' ophthalmopathy and Graves' hyperthyroidism. For repertoire sequencing, the TCR beta CDR3 regions were amplified from RNA transcripts. The workflow started with a first-round RT-PCR run with HTBI primers and then moved on to a second-round multiplex PCR. MiXCR, applied by TCRdb to the multiplex PCR reads, yields one record per CDR3 protein. Found here are about 390,000 distinct CDR3 sequences, about a sixth of them singletons; the top ten hold 2.4%. The CDR3 runs to 14 residues. V shed 0 bases and J shed 2 bases, with 5 bases lying between them. CDR1 and CDR2 (germline): MNHEY, SVGEGT. Hyperthyroidism patients, aged 18 to 65, were newly diagnosed, under 2 months' duration. This clonotype was seen repeatedly, ten times or more. The antigen is unknown. The study's findings and limits: Progression of ophthalmopathy was predicted by the model with roughly 65% sensitivity and just under 75% specificity.

This TCR was sampled from an adult woman with stable Graves' hyperthyroidism. The chain carries TRBV6-2 or TRBV6-3 and TRBJ1-5; D uncertain. Sequencing input: peripheral blood. CDR3 residues: CASSYSNGNQPQHF. The CDR3 DNA follows: TGTGCCAGCAGTTACTCGAATGGCAATCAGCCCCAGCATTTT.